The rows below give T cell receptor beta chains drawn from one sample of a study of identical twins. A single record per CDR3 protein comes from TCRdb applying MiXCR to the 5' RACE reads. The data hold 1.5 million to 2 million distinct CDR3 sequences, with less than 40% observed a single time. Sequenced: cord blood. The receptor source for this set is a newborn girl in good health. The CDR3 runs from the conserved cysteine through the conserved F or W. The D gene is left open where the match is weak. Size tells how often a clone was seen (once, few, many) or the class of an expanded clone, and some rows leave it out.

clone_size j_call v_call d_call cdr3_aa cdr3_nt
- TRBJ2-7 TRBV20-1 - CSAATGLLNYEQYF TGCAGTGCCGCCACCGGACTTCTAAACTACGAGCAGTACTTC
- TRBJ1-5 TRBV5-1 - CAIDPRVSNQPQHF TGCGCCATTGATCCCAGAGTTAGCAATCAGCCCCAGCATTTT
- TRBJ2-1 TRBV7-9 - CASSLPAVSYNEQFF TGTGCCAGCAGCTTACCCGCGGTCTCCTACAATGAGCAGTTCTTC
few TRBJ1-1 TRBV5-1 - CASSLAGAGRMNTEAFF TGCGCCAGCAGCTTGGCAGGGGCGGGGAGGATGAACACTGAAGCTTTCTTT
- TRBJ2-3 TRBV6-6 - CASSLREPATDTQYF TGTGCCAGCAGTCTACGGGAGCCCGCCACAGATACGCAGTATTTT
few TRBJ2-3 TRBV9 TRBD2 CASSVRSGVSDTQYF TGTGCCAGCAGCGTACGGAGCGGGGTATCCGATACGCAGTATTTT
- TRBJ1-5 TRBV4-2 TRBD1 CASSPSRQGFQPQHF TGTGCCAGCAGCCCTTCCAGACAGGGGTTTCAGCCCCAGCATTTT
- TRBJ1-5 TRBV19 - CASSIGVRQPQHF TGTGCCAGTAGTATAGGGGTACGCCAGCCCCAGCATTTT
- TRBJ2-5 TRBV12-3/TRBV12-4 - CASRGSPGVETQYF TGTGCCAGCAGGGGGTCTCCGGGAGTAGAGACCCAGTACTTC
- TRBJ1-5 TRBV5-8 - CASSPRPRFEGQPQHF TGTGCCAGTAGCCCCAGACCTCGATTCGAGGGTCAGCCCCAGCATTTT
few TRBJ2-4 TRBV7-2 - CASSSSLGGNIQYF TGTGCCAGCAGCTCCTCCCTAGGAGGAAACATTCAGTACTTC
few TRBJ2-3 TRBV10-3 - CAISDSGGGDTQYF TGTGCCATCAGTGATAGCGGAGGAGGGGATACGCAGTATTTT
few TRBJ2-2 TRBV12-5 TRBD1 CASGLVGGNTGELFF TGTGCTAGTGGTTTGGTAGGGGGCAACACCGGGGAGCTGTTTTTT
- TRBJ2-6 TRBV5-4 - CASSFDYGANVLTF TGTGCCAGCAGCTTTGATTACGGGGCCAACGTCCTGACTTTC
- TRBJ2-2 TRBV6-2/TRBV6-3 - CATLQAPNTGELFF TGTGCCACCCTACAGGCACCGAACACCGGGGAGCTGTTTTTT
few TRBJ2-6 TRBV5-1 - CASSLLTNSGANVLTF TGCGCCAGCAGCTTACTAACGAACTCTGGGGCCAACGTCCTGACTTTC
- TRBJ1-2 TRBV12-3/TRBV12-4 - CASSLEVQGRGYGYTF TGTGCCAGCAGTTTAGAGGTCCAGGGAAGGGGCTATGGCTACACCTTC